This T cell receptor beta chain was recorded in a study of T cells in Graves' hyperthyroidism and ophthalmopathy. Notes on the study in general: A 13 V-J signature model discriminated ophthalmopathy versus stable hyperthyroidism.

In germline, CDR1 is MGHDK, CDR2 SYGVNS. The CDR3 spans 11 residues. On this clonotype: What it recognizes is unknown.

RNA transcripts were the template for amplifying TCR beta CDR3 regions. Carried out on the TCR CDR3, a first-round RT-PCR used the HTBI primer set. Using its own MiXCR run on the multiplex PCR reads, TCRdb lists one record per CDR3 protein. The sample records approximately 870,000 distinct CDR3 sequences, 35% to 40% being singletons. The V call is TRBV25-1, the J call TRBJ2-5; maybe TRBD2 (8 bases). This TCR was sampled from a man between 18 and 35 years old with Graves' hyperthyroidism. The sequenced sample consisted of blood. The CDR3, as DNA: TGTGCGGACAGGAGCGGGAGGACCCAGTACTTC. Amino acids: CADRSGRTQYF. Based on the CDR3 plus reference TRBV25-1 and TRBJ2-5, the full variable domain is EADIYQTPRYLVIGTGKKITLECSQTMGHDKMYWYQQDPGMELHLIHYSYGVNSTEKGDLSSESTVSRIRTEHFPLTLESARPSHTSQYLCADRSGRTQYFGPGTRLLVL.